A single count supports the clone carrying this TCR beta chain. These data originate in a study of shared clonotypes between healthy human individuals. Repertoires were generated with immunoSEQ multiplex PCR, while TCRdb's copy carries only in-frame clones and drops some. The data hold about 1,800,000 clones, with just under 95% observed a single time. Terminally differentiated effector memory CD45RA+ cells were left out of the naive CD8 fraction, which was CD45RO-negative and positively selected for CCR7. The clonotype originates from a man aged 18 to 29 in good health. Sequences were obtained from naive CD8+ T cells sorted from blood.

In nucleotides, the CDR3 is TGTGCCAGCGGTAATACAGGGTTGAACACTGAAGCTTTCTTT. Its protein is CASGNTGLNTEAFF. V and J are TRBV2 and TRBJ1-1; D perhaps matches TRBD1 (6 bases). Trimming cost V 8 bases and J 0 bases, with 13 bases left between them. The CDR3 has 14 amino acids. Germline V lookup: CDR1 SNHLY, CDR2 FYNNEI.